A selection of T cell receptor beta chains follows, all from one sample in a study of control samples from healthy donors and cancer patients. Sequencing was performed with immunoSEQ multiplex PCR; in TCRdb, only in-frame clones are kept and a portion is missing. The sample comprises tens of thousands of clones, about 91% of which are singletons, and 0.8% to 1% rests with the top ten. The sequenced sample consisted of PBMCs. Source of these receptors: a man aged 25-45 years with colorectal cancer. Each CDR3 is given with its conserved first and last residue. The order of the fields is V gene, J gene, D gene, clone size, CDR3 DNA, CDR3 protein. D genes are given only for firm matches. A clone size is listed for some rows: how often the clone was seen (once, few, many), or a class if it is expanded.

V gene: TRBV30
J gene: TRBJ1-1
D gene: .
clone size: .
CDR3 DNA: TGTGCCTGCGTAGGGGATATGAACACTGAAGCTTTCTTT
CDR3 protein: CACVGDMNTEAFF

V gene: TRBV5-1
J gene: TRBJ1-1
D gene: .
clone size: .
CDR3 DNA: TGCGCCAGCAAGACCAACGTTCAGGGTGAAGCTTTCTTT
CDR3 protein: CASKTNVQGEAFF

V gene: TRBV19
J gene: TRBJ1-2
D gene: TRBD1
clone size: once
CDR3 DNA: TGTGCCAGTATCGGGACAGGGGGCAGAACTAACTATGGCTACACCTTC
CDR3 protein: CASIGTGGRTNYGYTF

V gene: TRBV30
J gene: TRBJ1-1
D gene: .
clone size: .
CDR3 DNA: TGTGCCTGGAGGACTCAGGGGTACACTGAAGCTTTCTTT
CDR3 protein: CAWRTQGYTEAFF

V gene: TRBV7-9
J gene: TRBJ1-1
D gene: .
clone size: .
CDR3 DNA: TGTGCCAGCAGCTACCCAGAGTTGGCTTTCTTT
CDR3 protein: CASSYPELAFF

V gene: TRBV24-1
J gene: TRBJ2-3
D gene: .
clone size: .
CDR3 DNA: TGTGCCACCAGTGGGACTAGCACAGATACGCAGTATTTT
CDR3 protein: CATSGTSTDTQYF

V gene: TRBV10-3
J gene: TRBJ1-2
D gene: .
clone size: .
CDR3 DNA: TGTGCCATCAGTGAGTCGGAGAAAGGCCTACGCTATGGCTACACCTTC
CDR3 protein: CAISESEKGLRYGYTF

V gene: TRBV19
J gene: TRBJ1-4
D gene: .
clone size: .
CDR3 DNA: TGTGCCAGTAGTATCGTGTTTAATGAAAAACTGTTTTTT
CDR3 protein: CASSIVFNEKLFF

V gene: TRBV28
J gene: TRBJ1-1
D gene: .
clone size: once
CDR3 DNA: TGTGCCAGCAGTTCCGTGAGGGGGACTGAAGCTTTCTTT
CDR3 protein: CASSSVRGTEAFF

V gene: TRBV30
J gene: TRBJ1-1
D gene: .
clone size: .
CDR3 DNA: TGTGCCTGGATGGGGTCGGGTGCCACTGAAGCTTTCTTT
CDR3 protein: CAWMGSGATEAFF

V gene: TRBV9
J gene: TRBJ2-5
D gene: TRBD2
clone size: .
CDR3 DNA: TGTGCCAGCAGCGTTAGCGGGGGGGGGAACACCCAGTACTTC
CDR3 protein: CASSVSGGGNTQYF

V gene: TRBV6-6
J gene: TRBJ1-1
D gene: .
clone size: once
CDR3 DNA: TGTGCCAGCACTTCCGGGCCCGGCACTGAAGCTTTCTTT
CDR3 protein: CASTSGPGTEAFF

V gene: TRBV18
J gene: TRBJ2-3
D gene: TRBD1
clone size: .
CDR3 DNA: TGTGCCAGCTCACCACCCGGACAGGGGGCGGCAGATACGCAGTATTTT
CDR3 protein: CASSPPGQGAADTQYF

V gene: TRBV7-7
J gene: TRBJ2-2
D gene: .
clone size: .
CDR3 DNA: TGTGCCAGCAGCAGACAAGGGGGGGAAACCGGGGAGCTGTTTTTT
CDR3 protein: CASSRQGGETGELFF

V gene: TRBV5-1
J gene: TRBJ2-3
D gene: TRBD2
clone size: .
CDR3 DNA: TGCGCCAGCAGCTTGGGACTAGCGGGGGACCAAGACACAGATACGCAGTATTTT
CDR3 protein: CASSLGLAGDQDTDTQYF

V gene: TRBV5-4
J gene: TRBJ2-2
D gene: .
clone size: .
CDR3 DNA: TGTGCCAGCAGCTGGGTGCCTAGATCCGGCACCGGGGAGCTGTTTTTT
CDR3 protein: CASSWVPRSGTGELFF

V gene: TRBV7-2
J gene: TRBJ2-2
D gene: .
clone size: few
CDR3 DNA: TGTGCCAGCAGCACAGCGAACACCGGGGAGCTGTTTTTT
CDR3 protein: CASSTANTGELFF

V gene: TRBV11-2
J gene: TRBJ1-1
D gene: TRBD1
clone size: once
CDR3 DNA: TGTGCCAGCACCCCAGGGGGTTGGAGTGAAGCTTTCTTT
CDR3 protein: CASTPGGWSEAFF

V gene: TRBV6-2/TRBV6-3
J gene: TRBJ1-1
D gene: .
clone size: .
CDR3 DNA: TGTGCCAGCAGTTACTCGATTAGGAACACTGAAGCTTTCTTT
CDR3 protein: CASSYSIRNTEAFF

V gene: TRBV7-6
J gene: TRBJ2-3
D gene: .
clone size: .
CDR3 DNA: TGTGCCAGCAGCTTACTCCGGGATCATACGCAGTATTTT
CDR3 protein: CASSLLRDHTQYF

V gene: TRBV6-2/TRBV6-3
J gene: TRBJ2-1
D gene: .
clone size: .
CDR3 DNA: TGTGCCAGCAGTTACCCTCCCTCACCGAGGAGCGGGGAGCAGTTCTTC
CDR3 protein: CASSYPPSPRSGEQFF

V gene: TRBV15
J gene: TRBJ2-2
D gene: .
clone size: .
CDR3 DNA: TGTGCCACCAGCAACCAAGGCGCGAACACCGGGGAGCTGTTTTTT
CDR3 protein: CATSNQGANTGELFF

V gene: TRBV11-2
J gene: TRBJ1-2
D gene: .
clone size: .
CDR3 DNA: TGTGCCAGCAGCCCCTCCTTTGGCTATGGCTACACCTTC
CDR3 protein: CASSPSFGYGYTF

V gene: TRBV7-2
J gene: TRBJ2-1
D gene: TRBD2
clone size: once
CDR3 DNA: TGTGCCAGCAGGTATCAGACTAGCGGGTCGAATGAGCAGTTCTTC
CDR3 protein: CASRYQTSGSNEQFF

V gene: TRBV3-1/TRBV3-2
J gene: TRBJ2-5
D gene: .
clone size: .
CDR3 DNA: TGTGCCAGCAGCCCACCCCGAAGGGGGGGCCAAGAGACCCAGTACTTC
CDR3 protein: CASSPPRRGGQETQYF

V gene: TRBV12-3/TRBV12-4
J gene: TRBJ1-5
D gene: .
clone size: .
CDR3 DNA: TGTGCCAGCAGCCTATATAGCAATCAGCCCCAGCATTTT
CDR3 protein: CASSLYSNQPQHF

V gene: TRBV10-3
J gene: TRBJ1-1
D gene: .
clone size: .
CDR3 DNA: TGTGCCATCAGTGAGTCGTTCTCACCTATTAACACTGAAGCTTTCTTT
CDR3 protein: CAISESFSPINTEAFF

V gene: TRBV6-1
J gene: TRBJ1-4
D gene: TRBD1
clone size: once
CDR3 DNA: TGTGCCAGCAGTGAAGCCGGCAGGGGGGGTGAAAAACTGTTTTTT
CDR3 protein: CASSEAGRGGEKLFF

V gene: TRBV4-1
J gene: TRBJ2-7
D gene: .
clone size: .
CDR3 DNA: TGCGCCAGCAGCCAAGGACTTTCTTACCTCTCCTACGAGCAGTACTTC
CDR3 protein: CASSQGLSYLSYEQYF

V gene: TRBV10-3
J gene: TRBJ1-2
D gene: .
clone size: medium-sized
CDR3 DNA: TGTGCCATCAGTGACAGGGAAGTTGATGGCTACACCTTC
CDR3 protein: CAISDREVDGYTF

V gene: TRBV19
J gene: TRBJ2-7
D gene: TRBD1
clone size: .
CDR3 DNA: TGTGCCAGTAGGGATCGACAGGGTGGCCCCTACGAGCAGTACTTC
CDR3 protein: CASRDRQGGPYEQYF

V gene: TRBV5-1
J gene: TRBJ2-5
D gene: .
clone size: .
CDR3 DNA: TGCGCCAGCAGCTTGGATCCGGGGCCAGAGACCCAGTACTTC
CDR3 protein: CASSLDPGPETQYF

V gene: TRBV5-1
J gene: TRBJ1-1
D gene: TRBD1
clone size: .
CDR3 DNA: TGCGCCAGCAGCCGGGAGGGGGCGTTGAACACTGAAGCTTTCTTT
CDR3 protein: CASSREGALNTEAFF

V gene: TRBV4-1
J gene: TRBJ1-1
D gene: TRBD1
clone size: once
CDR3 DNA: TGCGCCAGCAGCCAAGCCCCCACAGGGGGCGGCACTGAAGCTTTCTTT
CDR3 protein: CASSQAPTGGGTEAFF

V gene: TRBV7-6
J gene: TRBJ2-1
D gene: TRBD2
clone size: .
CDR3 DNA: TGTGCCAGCAGCCCCGGGACTAGCGGGGCCCGAGAGCAGTTCTTC
CDR3 protein: CASSPGTSGAREQFF

V gene: TRBV29-1
J gene: TRBJ2-5
D gene: .
clone size: .
CDR3 DNA: TGCAGCCCCCGAAATACCCATTTCCAAGAGACCCAGTACTTC
CDR3 protein: CSPRNTHFQETQYF

V gene: TRBV19
J gene: TRBJ1-1
D gene: TRBD1
clone size: .
CDR3 DNA: TGTGCCAGTAGTATAGGGTTATTTTCGGGACAGTTTGAAGCTTTCTTT
CDR3 protein: CASSIGLFSGQFEAFF

V gene: TRBV7-2
J gene: TRBJ2-3
D gene: .
clone size: .
CDR3 DNA: TGTGCCAGCAGCATCAAGGAGGGGTTCACAGATACGCAGTATTTT
CDR3 protein: CASSIKEGFTDTQYF

V gene: TRBV29-1
J gene: TRBJ1-2
D gene: TRBD1
clone size: .
CDR3 DNA: TGCAGCGCTTCGGTAGGGACCGGGACAGGGACGAGGGACTATGGCTACACCTTC
CDR3 protein: CSASVGTGTGTRDYGYTF

V gene: TRBV19
J gene: TRBJ1-5
D gene: TRBD1
clone size: .
CDR3 DNA: TGTGCCAGTAGTTTTCAACAGGGGAGAAGCAATCAGCCCCAGCATTTT
CDR3 protein: CASSFQQGRSNQPQHF

V gene: TRBV3-1/TRBV3-2
J gene: TRBJ2-3
D gene: TRBD2
clone size: .
CDR3 DNA: TGTGCCAGCAGCCCACGGACTAGCGGGGGGTTTCGGACGTATTTT
CDR3 protein: CASSPRTSGGFRTYF

V gene: TRBV10-3
J gene: TRBJ2-7
D gene: .
clone size: .
CDR3 DNA: TGTGCCATCAGTGACCTGGGGACATACGAGCAGTACTTC
CDR3 protein: CAISDLGTYEQYF

V gene: TRBV7-8
J gene: TRBJ1-1
D gene: .
clone size: .
CDR3 DNA: TGTGCCAGCAGCCTCGGGACACCCGCGGGAGTCACTGAAGCTTTCTTT
CDR3 protein: CASSLGTPAGVTEAFF

V gene: TRBV6-2/TRBV6-3
J gene: TRBJ2-3
D gene: .
clone size: few
CDR3 DNA: TGTGCCAGCAGTTACAGCGACACAGATACGCAGTATTTT
CDR3 protein: CASSYSDTDTQYF

V gene: TRBV19
J gene: TRBJ1-5
D gene: TRBD1
clone size: .
CDR3 DNA: TGTGCCAGTAGTACCCCGGGACAGTCGAGGGGCAATCAGCCCCAGCATTTT
CDR3 protein: CASSTPGQSRGNQPQHF

V gene: TRBV21-1
J gene: TRBJ2-3
D gene: .
clone size: .
CDR3 DNA: TGTGCCAGCAGCAAAGTGGGTCAGGGCCGCACAGATACGCAGTATTTT
CDR3 protein: CASSKVGQGRTDTQYF

V gene: TRBV7-2
J gene: TRBJ1-1
D gene: .
clone size: .
CDR3 DNA: TGTGCCAGCAGCTTATGGGGCGTGTCTGAAGCTTTCTTT
CDR3 protein: CASSLWGVSEAFF

V gene: TRBV5-6
J gene: TRBJ1-1
D gene: .
clone size: .
CDR3 DNA: TGTGCCAGCAGCTTGGGGCAAGAGGGGGGACCGAGTGTGGAAGCTTTCTTT
CDR3 protein: CASSLGQEGGPSVEAFF

V gene: TRBV6-5
J gene: TRBJ1-6
D gene: .
clone size: once
CDR3 DNA: TGTGCCAGCAGTTACCGCGGAGGCTCCTATAATTCACCCCTCCACTTT
CDR3 protein: CASSYRGGSYNSPLHF

V gene: TRBV3-1/TRBV3-2
J gene: TRBJ1-6
D gene: TRBD1
clone size: .
CDR3 DNA: TGTGCCAGCAGCCCTGGACAGGGGAATTCACCCCTCCACTTT
CDR3 protein: CASSPGQGNSPLHF

V gene: TRBV29-1
J gene: TRBJ1-2
D gene: TRBD1
clone size: .
CDR3 DNA: TGCAGCGTTAGGAGACAGGGACAATCCTATGGCTACACCTTC
CDR3 protein: CSVRRQGQSYGYTF

V gene: TRBV20-1
J gene: TRBJ1-1
D gene: .
clone size: .
CDR3 DNA: TGCAGTGCCCCGAAGAGCACTGAAGCTTTCTTT
CDR3 protein: CSAPKSTEAFF

V gene: TRBV4-2
J gene: TRBJ2-2
D gene: TRBD1
clone size: .
CDR3 DNA: TGTGCCAGCAGCCAAGAGGGGACAGGGGCTAGGAACACCGGGGAGCTGTTTTTT
CDR3 protein: CASSQEGTGARNTGELFF